A selection of T cell receptor beta chains follows, all from one sample in a study of cytomegalovirus exposure and HLA in healthy donors. Assay: immunoSEQ multiplex PCR; the TCRdb copy retains only in-frame clones and omits some. The sample has a few hundred thousand clones; 70% to 80% are singletons. Specimen: PBMCs. Receptor source: a man between 35 and 55 years old in good health and CMV-seronegative. Each CDR3 is given with its conserved first and last residue. D genes are given only for firm matches. Size tells how often a clone was seen (once, few, many) or the class of an expanded clone, and some rows leave it out.

J | V | size | D | DNA | CDR3
TRBJ2-1 | TRBV7-3 | once | TRBD2 | TGTGCCAGCAGCTTGGGACTAGCGGGAGTGGATGAGCAGTTCTTC | CASSLGLAGVDEQFF
TRBJ2-1 | TRBV29-1 | NA | NA | TGCAGCTCCGAGGGGGGGAGAAACAATGAGCAGTTCTTC | CSSEGGRNNEQFF
TRBJ2-7 | TRBV27 | NA | NA | TGTGCCAGCAGTTTTGGGGGGGGCGACTACGAGCAGTACTTC | CASSFGGGDYEQYF
TRBJ2-7 | TRBV4-1 | NA | NA | TGCGCCAGCAGCCGGACAGTTTCGTACGAGCAGTACTTC | CASSRTVSYEQYF
TRBJ2-7 | TRBV30 | NA | NA | TGTGCCTGGACCTGGGGCAGGGAAAGGTATAACGAGCAGTACTTC | CAWTWGRERYNEQYF
TRBJ2-3 | TRBV27 | few | NA | TGTGCCAGCAGTTTTGGACAGCGAGGAACAGATACGCAGTATTTT | CASSFGQRGTDTQYF
TRBJ2-1 | TRBV18 | few | TRBD1 | TGTGCCAGCTCACAATCGACAGGGGAATGGTCCTACAATGAGCAGTTCTTC | CASSQSTGEWSYNEQFF
TRBJ2-1 | TRBV2 | NA | TRBD2 | TGTGCCAGCAGTGCCTCGGCGGGGGCCTACAATGAGCAGTTCTTC | CASSASAGAYNEQFF
TRBJ1-2 | TRBV7-8 | NA | NA | TGTGCCAGCAGCTCCGGACAGTTGTACGGCTACACCTTC | CASSSGQLYGYTF
TRBJ1-1 | TRBV9 | NA | NA | TGTGCCAGCAGCGGAACGGACAGACACACTGAAGCTTTCTTT | CASSGTDRHTEAFF
TRBJ2-1 | TRBV6-1 | NA | NA | TGTGCCAGCAGCCACAGGGAATCCAATGAGCAGTTCTTC | CASSHRESNEQFF
TRBJ1-3 | TRBV10-3 | NA | NA | TGTGCCATCATGGCCAGGGCTGGAAACACCATATATTTT | CAIMARAGNTIYF
TRBJ2-3 | TRBV2 | NA | TRBD2 | TGTGCCAGCGTTAGACTAGCGGGGGCCACAGATACGCAGTATTTT | CASVRLAGATDTQYF
TRBJ1-5 | TRBV7-6 | NA | TRBD1 | TGTGCCAGCAGCTTAGGAGGGACAGCTCAGCCCCAGCATTTT | CASSLGGTAQPQHF
TRBJ2-3 | TRBV5-1 | NA | TRBD1 | TGCGCCAGCAGCTTGGGGACAGGGTCAGATACGCAGTATTTT | CASSLGTGSDTQYF
TRBJ2-1 | TRBV10-3 | NA | TRBD2 | TGTGCCATCAGTACTGGCGGGGGGGCGGGTGAGCAGTTCTTC | CAISTGGGAGEQFF
TRBJ2-3 | TRBV7-8 | NA | TRBD2 | TGTGCCAGCAGCTCGAAACTAGCGGGGAGCACAGATACGCAGTATTTT | CASSSKLAGSTDTQYF
TRBJ1-2 | TRBV11-2 | NA | TRBD1 | TGTGCCAGCAGCCGAATGGGACAGCCCCACTATGGCTACACCTTC | CASSRMGQPHYGYTF
TRBJ2-2 | TRBV7-3 | NA | NA | TGTGCCAGCAGCTTAACCCCCGGACAAAACACCGGGGAGCTGTTTTTT | CASSLTPGQNTGELFF
TRBJ1-1 | TRBV7-9 | NA | TRBD1 | TGTTCCAGCAGCTTAGGGACAGGGCGAAACACTGAAGCTTTCTTT | CSSSLGTGRNTEAFF
TRBJ2-7 | TRBV7-2 | NA | TRBD2 | TGTGCCAGCAGCTTCGGCGGGAGGGCCTCCTACGAGCAGTACTTC | CASSFGGRASYEQYF
TRBJ2-5 | TRBV5-1 | NA | NA | TGCGCCAGCAGCCCCGGGACATCGAAAGAGACCCAGTACTTC | CASSPGTSKETQYF
TRBJ1-2 | TRBV15 | NA | TRBD1 | TGTGCCACCAGCAGGGGACAGGGAAGAGTCTATGGCTACACCTTC | CATSRGQGRVYGYTF
TRBJ2-3 | TRBV7-8 | NA | TRBD2 | TGTGCCAGCAGCTTAGGAAGACTAGCGGGGGCCCTCACAGATACGCAGTATTTT | CASSLGRLAGALTDTQYF
TRBJ1-6 | TRBV18 | NA | NA | TGTGCCAGCTCACCACCGGACGCGGGGATGCCACCCCTCCACTTT | CASSPPDAGMPPLHF
TRBJ1-1 | TRBV7-6 | NA | TRBD1 | TGTGCCAGCAGCCCCGACCCCACAGGGGCTGAAGCTTTCTTT | CASSPDPTGAEAFF
TRBJ2-1 | TRBV9 | NA | TRBD2 | TGTGCCAGCAGCGCCGGACTAGCGGGGTACTCCTACAATGAGCAGTTCTTC | CASSAGLAGYSYNEQFF
TRBJ1-5 | TRBV7-8 | NA | NA | TGTGCCAGCAGCTTAGACTGGACAGTTGGGCAGCCCCAGCATTTT | CASSLDWTVGQPQHF
TRBJ2-1 | TRBV9 | NA | TRBD2 | TGTGCCAGCAGCGTAGACGGCAGCCCATCGCTAGCGGGAGGGCACTACAATGAGCAGTTCTTC | CASSVDGSPSLAGGHYNEQFF
TRBJ2-1 | TRBV5-1 | NA | TRBD2 | TGCGCCAGCAGCTCAGGACTAGCCGCCCCCTACAATGAGCAGTTCTTC | CASSSGLAAPYNEQFF
TRBJ2-7 | TRBV18 | NA | TRBD2 | TGTGCCAGCTCACCAGCCCTAGCGGGAGAGCCATACTTC | CASSPALAGEPYF
TRBJ2-3 | TRBV7-2 | NA | NA | TGTGCCAGCAGCTTAGCCGTGTTGGCCACAGATACGCAGTATTTT | CASSLAVLATDTQYF
TRBJ2-1 | TRBV5-1 | NA | NA | TGCGCCAGCAGCTTGGGGGGCCCCTCCTACAATGAGCAGTTCTTC | CASSLGGPSYNEQFF
TRBJ2-3 | TRBV29-1 | NA | TRBD2 | TGCAGCGTAGACCTAGCGGGAGGTGGGTGGGGCACAGATACGCAGTATTTT | CSVDLAGGGWGTDTQYF
TRBJ2-1 | TRBV28 | once | TRBD2 | TGTGCCAGCAGTTTGTTAGCGGGGAGGGGGCAGTTCTTC | CASSLLAGRGQFF
TRBJ2-1 | TRBV6-5 | NA | NA | TGTGCCAGCAGCGTACAACCTATTAGCGATGAGCAGTTCTTC | CASSVQPISDEQFF
TRBJ2-7 | TRBV27 | NA | TRBD2 | TGTGCCAGCAGTTGGGGACTAGCGGGGTCCTACGAGCAGTACTTC | CASSWGLAGSYEQYF
TRBJ2-2 | TRBV7-3 | NA | NA | TGTGCCAGCAGCTTTGATAGCGGCGCCGGGGAGCTGTTTTTT | CASSFDSGAGELFF
TRBJ2-7 | TRBV27 | NA | TRBD2 | TGTGCCAGCAGTTTATCGACTAGCGGGCCCTACGAGCAGTACTTC | CASSLSTSGPYEQYF
TRBJ2-2 | TRBV30 | NA | TRBD1 | TGTGCCTGGAGCCGGACAGGGGGCTTTACAGTAGGCAGGGGGGAGCTGTTTTTT | CAWSRTGGFTVGRGELFF
TRBJ2-7 | TRBV19 | NA | NA | TGTGCCAGTGGCACAGGGCTCCCCTACGAGCAGTACTTC | CASGTGLPYEQYF
TRBJ2-7 | TRBV5-1 | few | TRBD2 | TGCGCCAGCAGGGTAGCGGGAGCCTACGAGCAGTACTTC | CASRVAGAYEQYF
TRBJ2-6 | TRBV9 | NA | NA | TGTGCCAGCAGCGCCATAGACTGGGGGGCCAACGTCCTGACTTTC | CASSAIDWGANVLTF
TRBJ2-1 | TRBV7-6 | NA | TRBD2 | TGTGCCAGCAGCCTCGAGCGGGGCAACAATGAGCAGTTCTTC | CASSLERGNNEQFF
TRBJ1-2 | TRBV7-9 | NA | TRBD1 | TGTGCCAGCAGCCGCAGGCCGCCGGGACAGATTACTAACTATGGCTACACCTTC | CASSRRPPGQITNYGYTF
TRBJ1-3 | TRBV27 | NA | NA | TGTGCCAGCAGTCCCCAGGGGTCTGGAAACACCATATATTTT | CASSPQGSGNTIYF
TRBJ1-5 | TRBV7-8 | NA | NA | TGTGCCAGCAGCCCCCTAGGTTCGGCCCAGCATTTT | CASSPLGSAQHF
TRBJ2-2 | TRBV7-9 | NA | TRBD2 | TGTGCCAGCAGCAGCGTAGCGGGAGGTGGAACCGGGGAGCTGTTTTTT | CASSSVAGGGTGELFF
TRBJ2-7 | TRBV19 | NA | TRBD1 | TGTGCCAGTAGTCTCAGTGGGACAGGGAGGTACGAGCAGTACTTC | CASSLSGTGRYEQYF
TRBJ1-4 | TRBV9 | NA | TRBD1 | TGTGCCAGCAGCGCTGGGGGACAGTCTGATGAAAAACTGTTTTTT | CASSAGGQSDEKLFF
TRBJ1-1 | TRBV7-9 | NA | TRBD1 | TGTTCCAGCAGCTCGACAGGGCTGTTCACTGAAGCTTTCTTT | CSSSSTGLFTEAFF
TRBJ2-3 | TRBV6-5 | NA | NA | TGTGCCAGCAGTTCCCCCGGGAACACGCAGTATTTT | CASSSPGNTQYF
TRBJ1-4 | TRBV4-3 | NA | TRBD1 | TGCGCCAGCAGCCAGGGTCGACAGGGATGGCGTGAAAAACTGTTTTTT | CASSQGRQGWREKLFF
TRBJ2-7 | TRBV5-4 | NA | TRBD2 | TGTGCCAGCAGCTCTCCGACTAGCGGGAGTGTCGAGCAGTACTTC | CASSSPTSGSVEQYF
TRBJ2-1 | TRBV4-3 | NA | TRBD2 | TGCGCCAGCAGCCAAGAGTGGGGACCCGGGACTAGCGGGGTCGGTGAGCAGTTCTTC | CASSQEWGPGTSGVGEQFF
TRBJ1-2 | TRBV7-9 | NA | NA | TGTGCCAGCAGCTTTGATAGCCTCTATGGCTACACCTTC | CASSFDSLYGYTF
TRBJ2-1 | TRBV12-1 | few | NA | TGTGCCGGAACAGGGGGGGTATACAATGAGCAGTTCTTC | CAGTGGVYNEQFF
TRBJ2-1 | TRBV9 | NA | TRBD2 | TGTGCCAGCAGCGTAGAAAGCGGGGGGGCCAATGAGCAGTTCTTC | CASSVESGGANEQFF
TRBJ2-5 | TRBV7-9 | NA | TRBD2 | TGTTCCAGCAGTCGTAGGGAGGGGCGATCGGAGACCCAGTACTTC | CSSSRREGRSETQYF